Below are 5 T cell receptor beta chains sequenced from a single sample in a study of shared clonotypes between healthy human individuals. TCRdb keeps only in-frame clones here, not all; method: immunoSEQ multiplex PCR. The sample gives some 800,000 clones, roughly 92% of which show up once; approximately 25% is in the top ten. Naive-designated CD8 cells lacked CD45RO, were positively enriched for CCR7, and omitted terminally differentiated effector memory CD45RA+ cells. What was sequenced was naive CD8+ T cells sorted from blood. Receptor source: a man aged 30-40 years in good health.

The chain combines TRBV19 with TRBJ2-7; 8 bases are shared with TRBD1. CDR3 size: 15 residues. Germline-derived CDR1 and CDR2 are LNHDA and SQIVND (reference sequence). The V and J ends lost 3 bases and 5 bases, in that order; junction bases with no gene match: 9. The CDR3 nucleotides are TGTGCCAGTAGTATTGGGGCAGGGGGCCTGAACGAGCAGTACTTC. Protein sequence: CASSIGAGGLNEQYF.

This sequence joins TRBV7-6 and TRBJ2-7; D could derive from TRBD1 or TRBD2 (5 bases each). This CDR3 contains 13 residues. V was cut by 1 base and J by 7 bases, with 11 bases left in between. Germline CDR1 and CDR2: SGHVS and FNYEAQ. The CDR3 sequence: CASSLVEGREQYF. CDR3 bases: TGTGCCAGCAGCTTAGTCGAGGGGCGAGAGCAGTACTTC.

The gene calls are TRBV2 and TRBJ2-1, with D unclear. The ends were cut back, 6 bases at V and 2 bases at J, with 14 bases in the middle. CDR3 length equals 15 residues. Germline V gene lookup returns CDR1 SNHLY and CDR2 FYNNEI. Here the CDR3 DNA reads TGTGCCAGCAGCCAGACTGGGCTAGCCTACAATGAGCAGTTCTTC. Protein: CASSQTGLAYNEQFF.

The rearrangement uses TRBV5-6 and TRBJ1-1; 7 positions agree with TRBD1. The CDR3 length is 14 residues. Trimming at V came to 5 bases and at J to 8 bases, leaving 12 bases not matched to a gene. CDR1 and CDR2 from the germline V gene are SGHDT and YYEEEE. The CDR3 coding sequence is TGTGCCAGCAGGACCTGGGGGGCGACAGGGGAAGCTTTCTTT. It translates to CASRTWGATGEAFF. Looking up the rest from reference TRBV5-6 and TRBJ1-1 gives the full variable domain: DAGVTQSPTHLIKTRGQQVTLRCSPKSGHDTVSWYQQALGQGPQFIFQYYEEEERQRGNFPDRFSGHQFPNYSSELNVNALLLGDSALYLCASRTWGATGEAFFGQGTRLTVV.

This rearrangement joins TRBV4-2 to TRBJ1-4; 8 positions match TRBD1. The junction had 9 bases not matched to a gene; V was cut back by 0 bases and J by 3 bases. The CDR3 has 18 residues. Germline V gene data show CDR1 as LGHNA and CDR2 as YNFKEQ. The CDR3 protein is CASSQDPSGTGANEKLFF. DNA for the CDR3: TGTGCCAGCAGCCAAGATCCCTCCGGGACAGGAGCTAATGAAAAACTGTTTTTT.